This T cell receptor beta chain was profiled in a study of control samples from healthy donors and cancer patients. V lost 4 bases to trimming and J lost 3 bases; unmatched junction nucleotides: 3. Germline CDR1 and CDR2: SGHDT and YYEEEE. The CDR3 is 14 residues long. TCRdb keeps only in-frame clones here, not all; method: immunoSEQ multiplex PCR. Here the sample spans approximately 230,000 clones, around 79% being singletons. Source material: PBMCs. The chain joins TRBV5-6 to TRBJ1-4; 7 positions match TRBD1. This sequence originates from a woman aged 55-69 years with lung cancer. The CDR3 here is CASSLGTANEKLFF. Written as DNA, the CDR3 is TGTGCCAGCAGCCTAGGGACAGCTAATGAAAAACTGTTTTTT.